These 30 T cell receptor beta chains were sequenced from one sample in a study of T cell responses to AZD1222 COVID-19 vaccine. Assay: immunoSEQ multiplex PCR; the TCRdb copy retains only in-frame clones and omits some. The table has tens of thousands of clones, 85% to 90% seen once. Specimen: peripheral blood, collected on day 0 of AZD1222 vaccination. These receptors all come from an adult in good health.

V is TRBV10-3 and J is TRBJ1-1; 10 bases are shared with TRBD1. The CDR3 spans 14 residues. CDR1 and CDR2 from the germline V gene are ENHRY and SYGVKD. V lost 10 bases and J lost 3; bases outside the gene matches: 8. CDR3 bases: TGTGCCACACGACAGGGGGCGTCCGACACTGAAGCTTTCTTT. Protein: CATRQGASDTEAFF.

V usage is TRBV28 and J usage is TRBJ2-7; the match to TRBD1 covers 7 bases. Germline CDR1 is MDHEN and CDR2 is SYDVKM. V gave up 6 bases and J gave up 3 bases; unmatched junction bases: 8. The CDR3 has 14 residues. The CDR3, as DNA: TGTGCCAGCAGCCGACCGGGACAGATCTACGAGCAGTACTTC. Residues: CASSRPGQIYEQYF. Drawing the rest from reference TRBV28 and TRBJ2-7, the complete variable domain is DVKVTQSSRYLVKRTGEKVFLECVQDMDHENMFWYRQDPGLGLRLIYFSYDVKMKEKGDIPEGYSVSREKKERFSLILESASTNQTSMYLCASSRPGQIYEQYFGPGTRLTVT.

This sequence joins TRBV7-9 and TRBJ1-1; no clear D. V was shortened by 5 bases and J by 1 base, with 11 bases between the two germline ends. Germline loops: CDR1 SEHNR, CDR2 FQNEAQ (reference sequence). CDR3 size: 14 residues. This CDR3 reads CASSPDGRNTEAFF. In DNA form, the CDR3 reads TGTGCCAGCAGCCCCGACGGTAGGAACACTGAAGCTTTCTTT.

In its sample, this clone was seen a few times. The sample contains more than one DNA sequence encoding this CDR3. The genes are TRBV7-3 and TRBJ1-1; 7 nucleotides align to TRBD1. From germline, CDR1 is SGHTA and CDR2 FQGTGA. The V gene end was trimmed by 6 bases and the J gene end by 5 bases; junction bases not matched to a gene: 3. The length of the CDR3 is 12 residues. This CDR3 reads CASSQGGTEAFF. CDR3 nucleotides: TGTGCCAGCAGTCAGGGGGGAACTGAAGCTTTCTTT.

The J gene is TRBJ1-6, the V gene TRBV6-2 or TRBV6-3; 9 bases line up with TRBD1. CDR1 is MNHEY, CDR2 SVGEGT, per germline. The CDR3 runs to 16 residues. After removal of 2 bases from V and 7 bases from J, the junction contained 6 bases not matched to a gene. The CDR3 nucleotides read TGTGCCAGCAGTTACCTCGGGACAGGGAGGAATTCACCCCTCCACTTT. Protein product: CASSYLGTGRNSPLHF.

The rearrangement links TRBV27 to TRBJ2-2; no reliable D call. Germline loops: CDR1 MNHEY, CDR2 SMNVEV (reference sequence). Trimming cost V 3 bases and J 0 bases, with 8 bases left between them. The CDR3 has 15 amino acids. The CDR3 spells CASSFRLTNTGELFF. The CDR3 bases are TGTGCCAGCAGTTTTCGGCTGACGAACACCGGGGAGCTGTTTTTT.

The chain employs TRBV27 and TRBJ2-4; 9 bases map to TRBD1. V shed 8 bases and J 0 bases; nucleotides not matched to a gene: 14. CDR1 and CDR2 (germline): MNHEY, SMNVEV (reference sequence). The CDR3 length is 18 residues. The CDR3, as DNA: TGTGCCAGCCGCGCCGGGACAGGGCTACCTTTAGCCAAAAACATTCAGTACTTC. It is translated as CASRAGTGLPLAKNIQYF.

The gene calls are TRBV10-2 and TRBJ1-6; D is possibly TRBD1 (5 bases). Germline V gene sequence: CDR1 WSHSY, CDR2 SAAADI. The CDR3 totals 14 residues. V lost 2 bases, J lost 6 bases, and 8 bases lay in between. The CDR3 reads CASSERTINSPLHF. The CDR3 bases are TGCGCCAGCAGTGAGAGGACAATTAATTCACCCCTCCACTTT.

This chain joins TRBV12-3 or TRBV12-4 and TRBJ1-1, with D perhaps matching TRBD1 (5 bases). The CDR3 sequence is 12 residues long. The V and J ends lost 1 base and 11 bases respectively, with 11 bases between them. CDR3 bases: TGTGCCAGCAGTTTAGGGGGGGTACTCGCTTTCTTT. Translating it yields CASSLGGVLAFF.

This sequence joins TRBV12-3 or TRBV12-4 and TRBJ1-5; tentatively, D is TRBD1 (6 bases). CDR3 length: 13 amino acids. The V and J ends lost 3 bases and 5 bases respectively, with 8 bases between them. This CDR3 is CASSFRGHQPQHF. The CDR3 DNA sequence: TGTGCCAGCAGTTTTCGGGGGCATCAGCCCCAGCATTTT.

CDR3: CASSLVGTGADNEQFF. Here the CDR3 DNA reads TGTGCCAGCAGCTTAGTGGGGACAGGGGCTGACAATGAGCAGTTCTTC. The J gene is TRBJ2-1, the V gene TRBV7-2, with 10 nucleotides matching TRBD1. V lost 1 base and J lost 5; bases outside the gene matches: 5. The CDR3 spans 16 residues. Germline CDR1 and CDR2: SGHTA and FQGNSA.

This chain links TRBV6-5 with TRBJ1-2; D not resolved. Germline values: CDR1 MNHEY, CDR2 SVGAGI. The CDR3 is 13 amino acids. V was clipped by 7 bases and J by 8 bases, with 17 bases between them. CDR3 sequence (DNA): TGTGCCAGCACCCTATGGGAGAGGGAGGGCTACACCTTC. It yields the protein CASTLWEREGYTF.

This sequence joins TRBV7-9 and TRBJ2-5; 10 bases match TRBD1. V was pared by 4 bases and J by 2 bases, with 7 bases of the junction left unmatched. The germline V gene encodes CDR1 SEHNR and CDR2 FQNEAQ (reference sequence). The CDR3 is 16 amino acids. The CDR3 spells CASSSRQGASQETQYF. DNA for the CDR3: TGTGCCAGCAGCTCTAGACAGGGGGCGAGTCAAGAGACCCAGTACTTC.

The chain recombines TRBV12-2 with TRBJ1-6; the table's D call, TRBD1, was not checked against the DNA. TRBV12-2 constitutes a pseudogene. This CDR3 region has 19 residues. CDR3 coding DNA: TGTGCAAGTCGCTTCAGGCCGGGACAGGTTTCTCATAAGGATTCACCCCTCCACTTT. Encoded protein: CASRFRPGQVSHKDSPLHF.

This clone was found a few times. The rearrangement uses TRBV9 and TRBJ2-7; D not resolved. Germline assignment: CDR1 SGDLS and CDR2 YYNGEE. The ends were cut back, 3 bases at V and 5 bases at J, with 12 bases in the middle. This CDR3 region has 13 residues. CDR3 amino acids: CASSESPSNEQYF. The CDR3 DNA is TGTGCCAGCAGCGAATCTCCGTCAAACGAGCAGTACTTC.

This clone was recorded only once. The chain links TRBV11-2 to TRBJ2-7; D unresolved. The V gene lost 8 bases and the J gene lost 1 base, with 15 bases spanning the gap. Germline assignment: CDR1 SGHAT and CDR2 FQNNGV. The CDR3 sequence is 14 residues long. The CDR3 nucleotides are TGTGCCAGCGTACCCAGCCTCGTTTCCTACGAGCAGTACTTC. Protein product: CASVPSLVSYEQYF. The full variable domain, completed using reference TRBV11-2 and TRBJ2-7, is EAGVAQSPRYKIIEKRQSVAFWCNPISGHATLYWYQQILGQGPKLLIQFQNNGVVDDSQLPKDRFSAERLKGVDSTLKIQPAKLEDSAVYLCASVPSLVSYEQYFGPGTRLTVT.

This chain links TRBV28 with TRBJ2-5; D unresolved. The CDR3 is made up of 14 amino acids. CDR1 MDHEN and CDR2 SYDVKM come from the germline V gene. Trimming stripped 3 bases from V and 1 base from J, with 9 bases between. CDR3 nucleotides: TGTGCCAGCAGTTTTGGGCTAGGCCAAGAGACCCAGTACTTC. Residues: CASSFGLGQETQYF.

CDR3 nucleotide sequence: TGTGCCAGCAGCCAGGGACTAGGGGCCTACGAGCAGTACTTC. Translated, it gives CASSQGLGAYEQYF. The chain uses TRBV3-1 (or the pseudogene TRBV3-2) and TRBJ2-7, with 8 bases lining up with TRBD2. The CDR3 sequence is 14 residues long. J was trimmed by 2 bases and V by 3 bases; bases with no gene match: 3. Per germline, CDR1 LGHDT and CDR2 YNNKEL (reference sequence).

This sequence joins TRBV2 and TRBJ1-2; 8 bases line up with TRBD1. The CDR3 extends over 15 amino acids. Per the germline V gene, CDR1 is SNHLY and CDR2 is FYNNEI. V lost 1 base and J lost 5; bases outside the gene matches: 6. The CDR3 region is CASSEGPGQAYGYTF. The CDR3 coding sequence is TGTGCCAGCAGTGAAGGTCCGGGACAGGCTTATGGCTACACCTTC. The full variable domain, completed using reference TRBV2 and TRBJ1-2, is EPEVTQTPSHQVTQMGQEVILRCVPISNHLYFYWYRQILGQKVEFLVSFYNNEISEKSEIFDDQFSVERPDGSNFTLKIRSTKLEDSAMYFCASSEGPGQAYGYTFGSGTRLTVV.

The V call is TRBV29-1, the J call TRBJ1-1, with 9 bases that match TRBD1. The CDR3 consists of 12 residues. After removal of 6 bases from V and 6 bases from J, the junction contained 5 bases not matched to a gene. The germline gives CDR1 SQVTM, CDR2 ANQGSEA. The CDR3 reads CSVQTGGSEAFF. The CDR3 DNA sequence: TGCAGCGTGCAAACAGGGGGCTCTGAAGCTTTCTTT.

J is TRBJ1-1 and V is TRBV7-9; D unresolved. The CDR3 spans 14 residues. The V gene's germline CDR1 is SEHNR and CDR2 FQNEAQ (reference sequence). Trimming cost V 1 base and J 3 bases, with 9 bases left between them. As DNA, the CDR3 is TGTGCCAGCAGCTTAGACCTCGAGGACACTGAAGCTTTCTTT. It translates to CASSLDLEDTEAFF. Drawing the rest from reference TRBV7-9 and TRBJ1-1, the complete variable domain is DTGVSQNPRHKITKRGQNVTFRCDPISEHNRLYWYRQTLGQGPEFLTYFQNEAQLEKSRLLSDRFSAERPKGSFSTLEIQRTEQGDSAMYLCASSLDLEDTEAFFGQGTRLTVV.

This clone appeared once. This chain joins TRBV5-1 and TRBJ2-5; 9 nucleotides line up with TRBD2. V shed 3 bases and J 4 bases; nucleotides not matched to a gene: 4. CDR3 size: 14 residues. The germline V gene has CDR1 SGHRS and CDR2 YFSETQ. This CDR3 is CASSSPSGAETQYF. The DNA of the CDR3 is TGCGCCAGCAGCTCCCCTAGCGGGGCAGAGACCCAGTACTTC. Full variable domain (remainder filled in from reference TRBV5-1 and TRBJ2-5): KAGVTQTPRYLIKTRGQQVTLSCSPISGHRSVSWYQQTPGQGLQFLFEYFSETQRNKGNFPGRFSGRQFSNSRSEMNVSTLELGDSALYLCASSSPSGAETQYFGPGTRLLVL.

V usage is TRBV27 and J usage is TRBJ1-3; no clear D gene. V was cut by 4 bases and J by 0 bases, with 7 bases left in between. Germline CDR1 and CDR2: MNHEY and SMNVEV (reference sequence). The CDR3 sequence is 14 residues long. The CDR3 loop reads CASSSSGSGNTIYF. The CDR3 DNA sequence: TGTGCCAGCAGTTCCTCCGGCTCTGGAAACACCATATATTTT.

This sequence joins TRBV29-1 and TRBJ1-1; 7 bases map to TRBD1. V lost 7 bases, J lost 0 bases, and 5 bases stayed unmatched. The CDR3 covers 13 residues. The germline V gene encodes CDR1 SQVTM and CDR2 ANQGSEA. CDR3 sequence: CSAQDRLNTEAFF. The CDR3 nucleotides are TGCAGCGCTCAGGACAGGCTGAACACTGAAGCTTTCTTT. Using reference TRBV29-1 and TRBJ1-1 for the parts outside the CDR3, the full variable domain is SAVISQKPSRDICQRGTSLTIQCQVDSQVTMMFWYRQQPGQSLTLIATANQGSEATYESGFVIDKFPISRPNLTFSTLTVSNMSPEDSSIYLCSAQDRLNTEAFFGQGTRLTVV.

The rearrangement links TRBV2 to TRBJ1-3; 9 bases map to TRBD1. CDR3 length: 14 residues. V gave up 7 bases and J gave up 8 bases; unmatched junction bases: 9. The germline gives CDR1 SNHLY, CDR2 FYNNEI. The CDR3 coding sequence is TGTGCCAGCAAATTAACAGGGGGCGAATACACCATATATTTT. Protein: CASKLTGGEYTIYF. The whole variable domain, filled in from reference TRBV2 and TRBJ1-3, reads EPEVTQTPSHQVTQMGQEVILRCVPISNHLYFYWYRQILGQKVEFLVSFYNNEISEKSEIFDDQFSVERPDGSNFTLKIRSTKLEDSAMYFCASKLTGGEYTIYFGEGSWLTVV.

CDR3 DNA: TGCGCCAGCAGCTTGGATGCTAGCGGGACAGATACGCAGTATTTT. Translating it yields CASSLDASGTDTQYF. This rearrangement joins TRBV5-1 to TRBJ2-3, with 8 bases identical to TRBD2. The CDR3 covers 15 residues. Germline-derived CDR1 and CDR2 are SGHRS and YFSETQ. The J segment lost 3 bases and the V segment lost 0 bases, leaving 3 bases of the junction unmatched.

V gene TRBV6-6 combines with J gene TRBJ1-6; 9 bases are shared with TRBD1. Germline V lookup: CDR1 MNHNY, CDR2 SVGAGI (reference sequence). The CDR3 covers 16 residues. V trimming: 7 bases; J trimming: 7 bases; junction bases outside the gene matches: 11. The CDR3 loop is CASTPNDRGKNSPLHF. The CDR3 region has the DNA TGTGCCAGCACTCCGAACGACAGGGGGAAAAATTCACCCCTCCACTTT.

J is TRBJ2-2 and V is TRBV6-5; tentatively, D is TRBD1 (5 bases). V lost 6 bases and J 6 bases, leaving 11 bases between the germline ends. The CDR3 spans 13 residues. CDR1 and CDR2 (germline): MNHEY, SVGAGI. CDR3 protein: CASSPRVAGELFF. The DNA for the CDR3 is TGTGCCAGCAGCCCCAGGGTGGCCGGGGAGCTGTTTTTT.

This chain joins TRBV6-4 and TRBJ2-7; TRBD2 is a possible D gene (6 bases). V lost 6 bases and J 2 bases, leaving 17 bases between the germline ends. CDR1 MRHNA and CDR2 SNTAGT come from the germline V gene. The CDR3 length is 15 residues. CDR3 DNA: TGTGCCAGCAGCGACGTTTGGGGGGATGCCTACGAGCAGTACTTC. Protein: CASSDVWGDAYEQYF.

The gene calls are TRBV21-1 and TRBJ2-7; TRBD1 was called by the table and not checked on the DNA. TRBV21-1 is shown as a pseudogene. CDR3 length: 15 residues. The CDR3 loop is CASSNWTGGFNEQYF. The CDR3, as DNA: TGTGCCAGCAGCAATTGGACAGGGGGCTTCAACGAGCAGTACTTC.